This TCR beta chain was sequenced during a study of CD8 T cells in ankylosing spondylitis. Regarding the study as a whole: The study looked at matched synovial fluid samples from ankylosing spondylitis patients. Disease-linked clones were reported to be significantly enriched there. CD8+ cells made up the disease-linked clones, which were relatively rare in peripheral blood. Within ankylosing spondylitis blood, a TCR beta motif made up of several highly homologous variants appeared to be characteristic.

Only a few counts were recorded for this clonotype. Its antigen is unknown. Each CDR3 protein gets one entry after TCRdb re-called the 5' RACE reads with MiXCR. The sample has under 450,000 distinct CDR3 sequences, 20% seen once. Looked up from germline, CDR1 is SEHNR and CDR2 is FQNEAQ (reference sequence). The V end lost 1 base, the J end lost 3 bases, and 7 bases lay between the germline ends. CDR3 size: 14 residues. Sequenced: blood, either unsorted or a sorted T cell fraction (not recorded which). The chain joins TRBV7-9 to TRBJ1-3; D is undetermined. This TCR was recovered from a male donor with ankylosing spondylitis or in good health (not recorded which). In DNA, the CDR3 is TGTGCCAGCAGCTTAGGTTCCTTTGGAAACACCATATATTTT. As protein: CASSLGSFGNTIYF. The full variable domain, its missing parts supplied by reference TRBV7-9 and TRBJ1-3, is DTGVSQNPRHKITKRGQNVTFRCDPISEHNRLYWYRQTLGQGPEFLTYFQNEAQLEKSRLLSDRFSAERPKGSFSTLEIQRTEQGDSAMYLCASSLGSFGNTIYFGEGSWLTVV.